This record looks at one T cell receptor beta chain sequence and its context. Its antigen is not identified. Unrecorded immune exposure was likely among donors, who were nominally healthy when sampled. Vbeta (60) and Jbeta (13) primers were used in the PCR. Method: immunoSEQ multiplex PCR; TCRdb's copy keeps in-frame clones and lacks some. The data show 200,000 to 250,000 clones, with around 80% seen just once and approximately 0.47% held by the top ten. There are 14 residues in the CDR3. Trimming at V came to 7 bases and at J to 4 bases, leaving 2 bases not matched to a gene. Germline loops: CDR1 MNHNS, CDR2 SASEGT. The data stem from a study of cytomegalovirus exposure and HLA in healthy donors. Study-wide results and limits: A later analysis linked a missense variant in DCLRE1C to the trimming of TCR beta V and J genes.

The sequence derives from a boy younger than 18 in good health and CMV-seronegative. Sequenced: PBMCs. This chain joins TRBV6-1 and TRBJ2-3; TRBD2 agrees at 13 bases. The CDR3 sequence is CASTGTSGADTQYF. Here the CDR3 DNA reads TGTGCCAGCACAGGGACTAGCGGGGCAGATACGCAGTATTTT.